This is a list of T cell receptor beta chains from one sample in a study of blood T cells in healthy people across ages. TCRdb re-derived calls from the 5' RACE reads in MiXCR, one entry per CDR3 protein. Of around 1.5 million distinct CDR3 sequences listed, almost 35% are singletons. Sequenced input: blood. These TCRs come from a woman aged 25 to 45 in good health. Both conserved end residues are part of each CDR3. The D gene is left open where the match is weak. The size field is filled for only some rows; it gives once, few, many or a size class.

V	J	D	length	size	DNA	CDR3
TRBV15	TRBJ2-1	.	13	.	TGTGCCACCAGCAGGAGTACAGGGAGCGAGCAGTTCTTC	CATSRSTGSEQFF
TRBV7-9	TRBJ1-1	.	15	few	TGTGCCAGCAGCGACCCAGGGGCTTTGGGCACTGAAGCTTTCTTT	CASSDPGALGTEAFF
TRBV9	TRBJ2-5	.	14	.	TGTGCCAGCAGCCCCCAGGCAGGGGTGGAGACCCAGTACTTC	CASSPQAGVETQYF
TRBV10-3	TRBJ2-3	.	15	few	TGTGCCATCAGTGATTCCGCTAGCGGCACAGATACGCAGTATTTT	CAISDSASGTDTQYF
TRBV7-6	TRBJ2-5	TRBD2	15	many	TGTGCCAGCAGCGTAGGGACTAGCGGGAGTGAGACCCAGTACTTC	CASSVGTSGSETQYF
TRBV13	TRBJ2-7	TRBD2	16	few	TGTGCCAGCAGCTTAGGTTTCCGGGAGGGCCAGTACGAGCAGTACTTC	CASSLGFREGQYEQYF
TRBV9	TRBJ2-1	TRBD2	16	.	TGTGCCGGCAGCGCCAATAGCGGGGGGGGCCACAATGAGCAGTTCTTC	CAGSANSGGGHNEQFF
TRBV29-1	TRBJ2-7	.	14	.	TGCAGCGTCAATCGAGGTTGGGGGGTGAGGGAGCAGTACTTC	CSVNRGWGVREQYF
TRBV19	TRBJ2-1	.	12	.	TGTGCCAGTAGTGCCAGGGTTAAGGAGCAGTTCTTC	CASSARVKEQFF
TRBV21-1	TRBJ2-7	.	13	few	TGTGCCAGTAGCAAAGGAGGGATCTACGAGCAGTACTTC	CASSKGGIYEQYF
TRBV20-1	TRBJ1-5	.	12	many	TGCAGTGCTAGATGGGGGGAACAGCCCCAGCATTTT	CSARWGEQPQHF
TRBV6-2/TRBV6-3	TRBJ2-7	.	16	few	TGTGCCAGCAGTTACTTGTTACGCAACCGGAGCTACGAGCAGTACTTC	CASSYLLRNRSYEQYF
TRBV4-2	TRBJ1-2	.	12	many	TGTGCCAGCAGCCAAGTAACGTTTGGCTACACCTTC	CASSQVTFGYTF
TRBV19	TRBJ2-6	.	12	.	TGTGCCAGCGGTGGTAGGGCCAACGTCCTGACTTTC	CASGGRANVLTF
TRBV27	TRBJ2-5	TRBD2	14	many	TGTGCCAGCAGTCCCAGCGGGGAACAAGAGACCCAGTACTTC	CASSPSGEQETQYF
TRBV7-9	TRBJ2-5	TRBD2	16	few	TGTGCCAGCAGCCCCGGGACTAGCGGAGACCAAGAGACCCAGTACTTC	CASSPGTSGDQETQYF
TRBV27	TRBJ2-7	.	14	few	TGTGCCAGCAGTCCCCTAGAACTAGTCTACGAGCAGTACTTC	CASSPLELVYEQYF
TRBV20-1	TRBJ1-5	.	14	many	TGCAGTGCTACCAGACAGGACTCTTATCAGCCCCAGCATTTT	CSATRQDSYQPQHF
TRBV12-3/TRBV12-4	TRBJ2-3	TRBD1	16	few	TGTGCCAGCCCCCCCGCGGGACAGGGGGGCACAGATACGCAGTATTTT	CASPPAGQGGTDTQYF
TRBV7-9	TRBJ2-7	TRBD1	15	.	TGTGCCAGCAGTCCCTTGGGGACAGGTCGTGTCGAGCAGTACTTC	CASSPLGTGRVEQYF
TRBV27	TRBJ1-1	.	13	.	TGTGCCAGCAGTTTAGTTCCCTCGGCTGAAGCTTTCTTT	CASSLVPSAEAFF
TRBV20-1	TRBJ2-7	.	12	many	TGCAGTGCTCCGGACATAACCTACGAGCAGTACTTC	CSAPDITYEQYF
TRBV5-6	TRBJ2-1	.	16	.	TGTGCCAGCAGCTTGAACTGGGGAGTTCAGGGAAATGAGCAGTTCTTC	CASSLNWGVQGNEQFF
TRBV27	TRBJ1-2	.	13	.	TGTGCCAGCAGTGCCCGGCCCGGGTTTGGCTACACCTTC	CASSARPGFGYTF
TRBV6-1	TRBJ2-7	TRBD1	19	.	TGTGCCAGCAGTAAACAACCGGGACAGGGGACATTCGGTCTCTACGAGCAGTACTTC	CASSKQPGQGTFGLYEQYF
TRBV29-1	TRBJ2-1	TRBD2	14	.	TGCAGCGCTGTGGAGACTAGCGTAAACAATGAGCAGTTCTTC	CSAVETSVNNEQFF
TRBV18	TRBJ1-2	TRBD1	13	.	TGTGCCAGCTTGGGACAGGGCGTCAATGGCTACACCTTC	CASLGQGVNGYTF
TRBV27	TRBJ2-5	TRBD1	18	.	TGTGCCAGCAATCTCGACAGGGATCCCCTTCCAAGGAAAGAGACCCAGTACTTC	CASNLDRDPLPRKETQYF
TRBV12-3/TRBV12-4	TRBJ1-5	TRBD1	15	.	TGTGCCAGCAGTGTGACAGGGTATGACAATCAGCCCCAGCATTTT	CASSVTGYDNQPQHF
TRBV6-6	TRBJ2-2	TRBD2	14	.	TGTGCCAGCAGTCAACCTAGCGGGGTTGGGGAGCTGTTTTTT	CASSQPSGVGELFF
TRBV30	TRBJ2-3	.	14	few	TGTGCCTGGAGTTTCAGCGGGAGCACAGATACGCAGTATTTT	CAWSFSGSTDTQYF
TRBV27	TRBJ2-5	.	13	few	TGTGCCAGCAGTCATGGACTTAAAGAGACCCAGTACTTC	CASSHGLKETQYF
TRBV14	TRBJ1-1	.	13	.	TGTGCCAGCAGCCTTCAACGGGGCACTGAAGCTTTCTTT	CASSLQRGTEAFF
TRBV15	TRBJ2-3	.	13	.	TGTGCCACCAGCGGTCCTAGCACAGATACGCAGTATTTT	CATSGPSTDTQYF
TRBV28	TRBJ2-1	.	13	.	TGTGCCAGCTTCAGAGCGGACCTTGATGAGCAGTTCTTC	CASFRADLDEQFF
TRBV20-1	TRBJ2-1	.	14	.	TGCAGTGCTAGCTCAGGGACCCACTACAATGAGCAGTTCTTC	CSASSGTHYNEQFF
TRBV27	TRBJ1-1	.	15	few	TGTGCCAGCAGTTTAGGACAAACCATGAACACTGAAGCTTTCTTT	CASSLGQTMNTEAFF
TRBV7-9	TRBJ1-5	.	18	few	TGTGCCAGCAGCCCACTCCGCTGGGGCAGGGGACCGAATCAGCCCCAGCATTTT	CASSPLRWGRGPNQPQHF
TRBV20-1	TRBJ1-2	TRBD1	13	once	TGCAGTGCTAGCACTGGGACAGACTATGGCTACACCTTC	CSASTGTDYGYTF
TRBV10-3	TRBJ2-2	TRBD2	17	.	TGTGCCATCAGTGAGCGATCAGCGGGAGAGGTCGCCGGGGAGCTGTTTTTT	CAISERSAGEVAGELFF
TRBV6-6	TRBJ1-1	TRBD1	14	few	TGTGCCAGCACGATCGGACAGGGGGCCACTGAAGCTTTCTTT	CASTIGQGATEAFF
TRBV6-5	TRBJ1-2	TRBD1	13	.	TGTGCCAGTCAAAGGACAGGGGGCGTTGGCTACACCTTC	CASQRTGGVGYTF
TRBV3-1	TRBJ2-7	.	14	.	TGTGCCAGCAGTCCCGCGTACAGATCCTACGAGCAGTACTTC	CASSPAYRSYEQYF
TRBV27	TRBJ2-1	.	14	few	TGTGCCAGCAGTTTTGGCCCCCATGGGAATGAGCAGTTCTTC	CASSFGPHGNEQFF
TRBV2	TRBJ2-5	.	12	.	TGTGCCAGCAGTGTACAGCAAGAGACCCAGTACTTC	CASSVQQETQYF
TRBV12-3/TRBV12-4	TRBJ2-5	TRBD1	15	.	TGTGCCAGCAGTTCGGAGGGACAGGGCCAAGAGACCCAGTACTTC	CASSSEGQGQETQYF
TRBV20-1	TRBJ2-7	TRBD1	16	.	TGCAGTGCTAGAGACCCACAGGGGTGGGGAACCTACGAGCAGTACTTC	CSARDPQGWGTYEQYF
TRBV3-1	TRBJ2-7	TRBD2	15	few	TGTGCCAGCAGCCAAATAAGCGGGGGGGCCTACGAGCAGTACTTC	CASSQISGGAYEQYF
TRBV4-1	TRBJ2-1	.	16	.	TGCGCCAGCAGCCAAGGCGGGACGAGCTTCTACAATGAGCAGTTCTTC	CASSQGGTSFYNEQFF
TRBV29-1	TRBJ2-7	TRBD2	13	few	TGCAGCGTTGAAGTGGCTAGCGGGAACGAGCAGTACTTC	CSVEVASGNEQYF